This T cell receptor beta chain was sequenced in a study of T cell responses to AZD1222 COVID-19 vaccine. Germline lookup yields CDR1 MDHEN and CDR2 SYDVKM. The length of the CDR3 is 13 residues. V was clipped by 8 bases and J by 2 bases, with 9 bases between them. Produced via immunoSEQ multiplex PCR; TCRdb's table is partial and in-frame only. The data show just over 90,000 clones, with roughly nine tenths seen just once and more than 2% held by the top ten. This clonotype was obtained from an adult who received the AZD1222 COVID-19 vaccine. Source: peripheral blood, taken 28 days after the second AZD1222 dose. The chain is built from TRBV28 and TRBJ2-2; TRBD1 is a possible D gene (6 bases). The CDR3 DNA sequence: TGTGCCAGCCCGGACAGAAACACCGGGGAGCTGTTTTTT. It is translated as CASPDRNTGELFF. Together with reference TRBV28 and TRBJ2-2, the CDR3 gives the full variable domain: DVKVTQSSRYLVKRTGEKVFLECVQDMDHENMFWYRQDPGLGLRLIYFSYDVKMKEKGDIPEGYSVSREKKERFSLILESASTNQTSMYLCASPDRNTGELFFGEGSRLTVL.